Listed below are T cell receptor beta chains from one sample, sequenced in a study of response to subunit inactivated influenza vaccine. TCRdb analysed the RT-PCR reads with MiXCR anew, one entry per CDR3 protein. The profile shows a few hundred thousand distinct CDR3 sequences, around 7.9% of them singletons. The sequenced sample was PBMCs from blood, obtained roughly 24 months after vaccination. Source of these receptors: a man aged 45-69 years who received an inactivated influenza vaccine. The CDR3 runs from the conserved cysteine through the conserved F or W.

V gene: TRBV6-1; J gene: TRBJ2-7; CDR3 protein: CASRQGGARNEQYF
V gene: TRBV19; J gene: TRBJ1-5; CDR3 protein: CASRPPGVFSNQPQHF
V gene: TRBV14; J gene: TRBJ2-7; CDR3 protein: CASSHSDRYDYEQYF
V gene: TRBV6-2/TRBV6-3; J gene: TRBJ2-1; CDR3 protein: CASSSTDYYNEQFF
V gene: TRBV19; J gene: TRBJ2-7; CDR3 protein: CASSIGAGSPYEQYF
V gene: TRBV6-5; J gene: TRBJ1-2; CDR3 protein: CASSYGGTNYGYTF
V gene: TRBV29-1; J gene: TRBJ2-3; CDR3 protein: CSVGGLAGGGRTDTQYF
V gene: TRBV5-1; J gene: TRBJ2-3; CDR3 protein: CASSFRTGVHSTDTQYF
V gene: TRBV6-1; J gene: TRBJ2-3; CDR3 protein: CASSEHSAVSTDTQYF
V gene: TRBV7-8; J gene: TRBJ2-5; CDR3 protein: CASRLEYQNQETQYF
V gene: TRBV4-1; J gene: TRBJ1-6; CDR3 protein: CASSQESRVSDSPLHF
V gene: TRBV5-1; J gene: TRBJ1-1; CDR3 protein: CASSLAPGDKAQAFF
V gene: TRBV29-1; J gene: TRBJ1-5; CDR3 protein: CSVGQAFNQPQHF
V gene: TRBV20-1; J gene: TRBJ1-1; CDR3 protein: CSARDWADAEAFF
V gene: TRBV6-2/TRBV6-3; J gene: TRBJ1-2; CDR3 protein: CASSYSGVDGYTF
V gene: TRBV25-1; J gene: TRBJ1-1; CDR3 protein: CASSGSRGTEAFF
V gene: TRBV5-1; J gene: TRBJ2-7; CDR3 protein: CASSLASGSLYEQYF
V gene: TRBV7-6; J gene: TRBJ2-5; CDR3 protein: CASSLVKASGRETQYF
V gene: TRBV27; J gene: TRBJ2-1; CDR3 protein: CATWDLGLKGEQFF
V gene: TRBV30; J gene: TRBJ2-1; CDR3 protein: CAWSQIDSKQFF
V gene: TRBV27; J gene: TRBJ2-7; CDR3 protein: CASSLSSGTEQYF
V gene: TRBV28; J gene: TRBJ2-7; CDR3 protein: CASSIPGQSYEQYF
V gene: TRBV28; J gene: TRBJ1-5; CDR3 protein: CASSSWTGDNQPQHF
V gene: TRBV10-3; J gene: TRBJ1-5; CDR3 protein: CAIRRAGDSNQPQHF
V gene: TRBV7-2; J gene: TRBJ2-3; CDR3 protein: CASSPSGREADTQYF
V gene: TRBV7-2; J gene: TRBJ2-2; CDR3 protein: CASSFLSNTGELFF
V gene: TRBV7-9; J gene: TRBJ1-1; CDR3 protein: CASNLEGRGTEAFF
V gene: TRBV15; J gene: TRBJ2-1; CDR3 protein: CATSRRDSEQFF
V gene: TRBV7-8; J gene: TRBJ2-7; CDR3 protein: CASSSRRLAANEQYF
V gene: TRBV15; J gene: TRBJ2-1; CDR3 protein: CATSGSLRDGINNEQFF
V gene: TRBV12-3/TRBV12-4; J gene: TRBJ2-1; CDR3 protein: CASSPAGGGGNEQFF
V gene: TRBV3-1; J gene: TRBJ1-6; CDR3 protein: CASSHETVANSPLHF
V gene: TRBV20-1; J gene: TRBJ2-7; CDR3 protein: CSAPASGRLRNEQYF
V gene: TRBV7-2; J gene: TRBJ2-1; CDR3 protein: CASSPLGWNEQFF
V gene: TRBV7-8; J gene: TRBJ1-6; CDR3 protein: CASSLGQGYSPLHF
V gene: TRBV28; J gene: TRBJ1-3; CDR3 protein: CASSPGDYSGNTIYF
V gene: TRBV5-1; J gene: TRBJ1-5; CDR3 protein: CASSLLGQTDQPQHF
V gene: TRBV7-2; J gene: TRBJ2-1; CDR3 protein: CASSLKSGSSYNEQFF
V gene: TRBV6-5; J gene: TRBJ1-6; CDR3 protein: CASSSEGPGMYSPLHF
V gene: TRBV11-2; J gene: TRBJ2-7; CDR3 protein: CASSLGGLSNYYEQYF
V gene: TRBV14; J gene: TRBJ2-7; CDR3 protein: CASSQQRTGNHEQYF
V gene: TRBV7-2; J gene: TRBJ1-2; CDR3 protein: CASSTGYGNPNYGYTF
V gene: TRBV9; J gene: TRBJ1-1; CDR3 protein: CASSSRPLNTEAFF
V gene: TRBV11-2; J gene: TRBJ2-7; CDR3 protein: CASSLTTGLTRSLSYEQYF
V gene: TRBV20-1; J gene: TRBJ2-1; CDR3 protein: CSASPGTSSYNEQFF
V gene: TRBV5-1; J gene: TRBJ1-5; CDR3 protein: CASSLGDGSSNQPQHF
V gene: TRBV20-1; J gene: TRBJ2-1; CDR3 protein: CCARPLTSGVYNEQFF
V gene: TRBV11-2; J gene: TRBJ2-5; CDR3 protein: CASSSLTTSGGETQYF
V gene: TRBV28; J gene: TRBJ2-1; CDR3 protein: CASSLGRGAHNEQFF
V gene: TRBV5-6; J gene: TRBJ2-2; CDR3 protein: CASSPGTTNTGELFF
V gene: TRBV11-3; J gene: TRBJ2-1; CDR3 protein: CASSLLSSEPYNEQFF
V gene: TRBV7-2; J gene: TRBJ2-4; CDR3 protein: CASSLAQLENIQYF
V gene: TRBV10-3; J gene: TRBJ2-7; CDR3 protein: CAIKPSGQGAGEQYF
V gene: TRBV20-1; J gene: TRBJ2-5; CDR3 protein: CSARGKDYQETQYF